Presented here are 24 T cell receptor beta chains from one specimen sequenced in a study of T cells in Graves' hyperthyroidism and ophthalmopathy. Researchers took RNA transcripts and amplified the TCR beta CDR3 regions from them. The primer set for the first-round RT-PCR of the TCR CDR3 was HTBI. One entry per CDR3 protein, called by TCRdb with MiXCR from the multiplex PCR reads. The table shows over 300,000 distinct CDR3 sequences, with roughly 13% occurring only once. Sequenced sample: blood. The receptor source for this set is a woman aged 55-69 years with Graves' hyperthyroidism.

This chain uses TRBV29-1 with TRBJ2-1, with unresolved D. Germline V CDR1 and CDR2: SQVTM, ANQGSEA. Trimming removed 3 bases at V and 9 bases at J, with 6 bases between. The CDR3 is 10 amino acids. CDR3 loop: CSVETAEQFF. The CDR3 region has the DNA TGCAGCGTTGAGACCGCTGAGCAGTTCTTC.

The chain employs TRBV6-5 and TRBJ2-1, with D unresolved. V was clipped by 0 bases and J by 0 bases, with 9 bases between them. In germline, CDR1 is MNHEY, CDR2 SVGAGI. This CDR3 is built from 16 residues. The CDR3, as DNA: TGTGCCAGCAGTTACTCGTTGTCAAACTCCTACAATGAGCAGTTCTTC. The encoded protein is CASSYSLSNSYNEQFF.

The V call is TRBV3-1, the J call TRBJ1-5, with a weak D call TRBD1 (6 bases). Per the germline V gene, CDR1 is LGHDT and CDR2 is YNNKEL (reference sequence). The CDR3 loop spans 14 amino acids. The V gene lost 1 base and the J gene lost 6 bases, with 10 bases spanning the gap. CDR3 sequence reads: CASSQGTVAQPQHF. CDR3 DNA: TGTGCCAGCAGCCAAGGGACAGTAGCTCAGCCCCAGCATTTT. The whole variable domain, filled in from reference TRBV3-1 and TRBJ1-5, reads DTAVSQTPKYLVTQMGNDKSIKCEQNLGHDTMYWYKQDSKKFLKIMFSYNNKELIINETVPNRFSPKSPDKAHLNLHINSLELGDSAVYFCASSQGTVAQPQHFGDGTRLSIL.

This clonotype was recorded at least ten times. The genes are TRBV10-3 and TRBJ2-7; D might be TRBD1 or TRBD2, each matching 5 bases. V was cut by 3 bases and J by 6 bases, with 18 bases left in between. This CDR3 has 15 residues. In germline, CDR1 is ENHRY, CDR2 SYGVKD. The CDR3 here is CAISDLGTQAAEQYF. Here the CDR3 DNA reads TGTGCCATCAGTGACCTCGGGACCCAGGCAGCCGAGCAGTACTTC.

This clonotype was counted many times. V gene TRBV30 combines with J gene TRBJ1-1, with D tentatively TRBD1 (6 bases). This CDR3 contains 13 residues. In germline, CDR1 is GTSNPN, CDR2 SVGIG (reference sequence). V dropped 7 bases and J dropped 4 bases, with 16 bases sitting between them. The CDR3 sequence is CASEKGGPTEAFF. CDR3 in DNA: TGTGCCTCCGAGAAAGGGGGGCCCACTGAAGCTTTCTTT. Based on the CDR3 plus reference TRBV30 and TRBJ1-1, the full variable domain is SQTIHQWPATLVQPVGSPLSLECTVEGTSNPNLYWYRQAAGRGLQLLFYSVGIGQISSEVPQNLSASRPQDRQFILSSKKLLLSDSGFYLCASEKGGPTEAFFGQGTRLTVV.

At least ten counts were recorded for this clonotype. The chain recombines TRBV28 with TRBJ1-5, with D maybe TRBD1 (5 bases). The CDR3 sequence is 14 residues long. Per the germline V gene, CDR1 is MDHEN and CDR2 is SYDVKM. The V end was cut by 7 bases, the J end by 0 bases, with 10 bases between. CDR3: CASIDRASNQPQHF. DNA of the CDR3: TGTGCCAGCATCGACAGAGCTAGCAATCAGCCCCAGCATTTT.

This clonotype was counted at least ten times. The rearrangement uses TRBV4-1 and TRBJ1-4; D not certain. V was pared by 1 base and J by 8 bases, with 14 bases between. The CDR3 totals 15 residues. CDR1 MGHRA and CDR2 YSYEKL come from the germline V gene. CDR3 loop: CASSQAGQLIEKLFF. CDR3 in DNA: TGCGCCAGCAGCCAAGCGGGTCAGCTAATCGAAAAACTGTTTTTT.

This clonotype has ten or more counts. V is TRBV5-6 and J is TRBJ2-7, with D unresolved. Per germline, CDR1 SGHDT and CDR2 YYEEEE. Trimming left V 4 bases short and J 2 bases short, with 4 bases between. This CDR3 comprises 11 residues. CDR3 sequence: CASSVAYEQYF. In DNA, the CDR3 is TGTGCCAGCAGCGTTGCCTACGAGCAGTACTTC.

The chain recombines TRBV28 with TRBJ1-5; D gene unclear. From germline, CDR1 is MDHEN and CDR2 SYDVKM. Trimming pared 11 bases from V and 3 bases from J, leaving 11 bases between. The CDR3 loop spans 12 amino acids. The CDR3 reads CAVRAFNQPQHF. CDR3 DNA: TGTGCCGTCCGGGCCTTCAATCAGCCCCAGCATTTT.

This clonotype showed up many times. This rearrangement joins TRBV6-1 to TRBJ1-5; D perhaps matches TRBD1 (6 bases). This CDR3 is 13 amino acids long. The germline gives CDR1 MNHNS, CDR2 SASEGT. The V and J ends lost 5 bases and 5 bases respectively, with 10 bases between them. CDR3 nucleotides: TGTGCCAGCAGTCAGGGGACGTATCAGCCCCAGCATTTT. Translated: CASSQGTYQPQHF.

This clonotype was seen ten or more times. The V and J genes are TRBV6-1 and TRBJ1-1; D is unresolved. The CDR3 is made up of 15 amino acids. CDR1 MNHNS and CDR2 SASEGT come from the germline V gene. The V gene lost 1 base and the J gene lost 3 bases, with 12 bases spanning the gap. CDR3 nucleotides: TGTGCCAGCAGTGAAGTTTGGAGGGTTTACACTGAAGCTTTCTTT. It encodes CASSEVWRVYTEAFF.

This clonotype occurred many times. This sequence joins TRBV2 and TRBJ2-7, with no clear D. The CDR3 runs 12 residues. Trimming cost V 2 bases and J 2 bases, with 4 bases left between them. From germline, CDR1 is SNHLY and CDR2 FYNNEI. The CDR3 region is CASSELAYEQYF. CDR3 DNA: TGTGCCAGCAGTGAATTAGCCTACGAGCAGTACTTC.

This clonotype has only one observation. The chain joins TRBV20-1 to TRBJ2-7; unclear D gene. The CDR3 totals 14 residues. Trimming removed 3 bases from V and 3 bases from J, with 15 bases in between. Germline loops: CDR1 DFQATT, CDR2 SNEGSKA (reference sequence). Here the CDR3 DNA reads TGCAGTGCTAGGCCGTCAGGAAACCTCTACGAGCAGTACTTC. This translates into CSARPSGNLYEQYF.

Points on this clonotype: With a much larger clone just one base away, this may be a read error. The chain couples TRBV11-3 to TRBJ1-1, with D perhaps matching TRBD1 (6 bases). CDR1 is SGHNT and CDR2 is YENEEA in the germline V gene. The CDR3 runs 13 residues. Written as DNA, the CDR3 is TGTGCCAGCAGCTTAGATAGGGGGGCTGAAGCTCTCTTT. Translated: CASSLDRGAEALF.

This clonotype was seen only a few times. This rearrangement joins TRBV6-1 to TRBJ1-5, with D tentatively TRBD1 (6 bases). Germline assignment: CDR1 MNHNS and CDR2 SASEGT. Trimming left V 3 bases short and J 7 bases short, with 16 bases between. CDR3 size: 15 residues. The CDR3 region has the DNA TGTGCCAGCAGTGAGGGACTGGGGGCCCCCCAGCCCCAGCATTTT. Translation: CASSEGLGAPQPQHF.

The rearrangement links TRBV19 to TRBJ1-1; no clear D gene. V dropped 3 bases and J dropped 1 base, with 12 bases sitting between them. Per germline, CDR1 LNHDA and CDR2 SQIVND (reference sequence). The CDR3 contains 15 residues. This CDR3 reads CASSIRPQTNTEAFF. The CDR3 coding sequence is TGTGCCAGTAGTATTCGCCCCCAGACGAACACTGAAGCTTTCTTT.

The chain carries TRBV15 and TRBJ1-5, with D uncertain. The V end lost 0 bases, the J end lost 0 bases, and 12 bases lay between the germline ends. Germline V gene sequence: CDR1 LNHNV, CDR2 YYDKDF (reference sequence). The length of the CDR3 is 17 residues. Here the CDR3 reads CATSRDETPYSNQPQHF. The CDR3 DNA reads TGTGCCACCAGCAGAGATGAGACACCGTATAGCAATCAGCCCCAGCATTTT.

This clonotype was found a few times. The chain employs TRBV15 and TRBJ2-3, with TRBD1 matching 11 bases. CDR1 and CDR2 (germline): LNHNV, YYDKDF (reference sequence). The V segment lost 4 bases and the J segment 2 bases; nucleotides outside the gene matches: 14. The CDR3 covers 19 residues. In DNA, the CDR3 is TGTGCCACCAGCACACGCCTGGGGACAGGGGGTTTCCTCACAGATACGCAGTATTTT. This encodes CATSTRLGTGGFLTDTQYF.

The chain couples TRBV19 to TRBJ2-7; 8 bases align to TRBD2. The CDR3 is made up of 15 amino acids. Germline V lookup: CDR1 LNHDA, CDR2 SQIVND (reference sequence). The junction had 9 bases not matched to a gene; V was cut back by 5 bases and J by 3 bases. DNA for the CDR3: TGTGCCAGTAGTGAGGCGGGAGGACTGATCTACGAGCAGTACTTC. It encodes CASSEAGGLIYEQYF.

This clonotype was observed many times. This chain connects TRBV28 to TRBJ2-1; 16 positions match TRBD2. J lost 2 bases, V lost 4 bases, and 5 bases had no gene match. This CDR3 has 18 amino acids. The germline gives CDR1 MDHEN, CDR2 SYDVKM. The CDR3: CASSSLGLAGGAYNEQFF. The CDR3 DNA reads TGTGCCAGCAGTTCCCTGGGACTAGCGGGAGGGGCCTACAATGAGCAGTTCTTC.

Many counts were recorded for this clonotype. The chain has TRBV6-5 and TRBJ2-3; 10 bases are shared with TRBD2. The CDR3 spans 16 residues. V lost 1 base to trimming and J lost 0 bases; unmatched junction nucleotides: 1. Per germline, CDR1 MNHEY and CDR2 SVGAGI. CDR3 in amino acids: CASSYWTSGSTDTQYF. DNA of the CDR3: TGTGCCAGCAGTTACTGGACTAGCGGTAGCACAGATACGCAGTATTTT.

V is TRBV12-3 or TRBV12-4 and J is TRBJ2-1; D remains ambiguous. The CDR3 runs 14 residues. V lost 7 bases and J lost 1, with 11 bases in between. The chain's CDR3 is CASMRLGSYNEQFF. As DNA, the CDR3 is TGTGCCAGCATGCGACTCGGATCCTACAATGAGCAGTTCTTC.

This clonotype was picked up a small number of times. The chain recombines TRBV19 with TRBJ1-5; maybe TRBD1 (5 bases). The length of the CDR3 is 17 residues. V lost 1 base and J 0 bases, leaving 13 bases between the germline ends. Germline-derived CDR1 and CDR2 are LNHDA and SQIVND (reference sequence). The CDR3 reads CASSIGHGTVSNQPQHF. CDR3 coding DNA: TGTGCCAGTAGTATAGGCCATGGGACGGTTAGCAATCAGCCCCAGCATTTT.

At least ten counts were recorded for this clonotype. This chain joins TRBV2 and TRBJ2-4; D might be TRBD1 or TRBD2, each matching 6 bases. CDR1 is SNHLY, CDR2 FYNNEI, per germline. Trimming removed 4 bases at V and 3 bases at J, with 25 bases between. This CDR3 has 19 residues. The CDR3 bases are TGTGCCAGCAGTGGGGGATTGTTCGGGGGCGAAATTCACAAAAACATTCAGTACTTC. Residues: CASSGGLFGGEIHKNIQYF.